These 15 T cell receptor beta chains share one sample of origin, sequenced in a study of blood T cell repertoires in COVID-19. Sequencing used immunoSEQ multiplex PCR; TCRdb keeps in-frame clones, though not all of them. The sample lists more than 150,000 clones, 85% to 90% seen once, with less than 3% in the top ten. Sample: peripheral blood. The receptor source for this set is a man in his forties or fifties with active or convalescent COVID-19.

The chain employs TRBV5-4 and TRBJ1-2, with 7 bases aligning to TRBD1. V was pared by 4 bases and J by 1 base, with 7 bases of the junction left unmatched. CDR1 and CDR2 (germline): SGHNT, YYREEE (reference sequence). The CDR3 sequence is 15 residues long. For the CDR3, the DNA is TGTGCCAGCAGCAGTGGACAGGCTCTTAACTATGGCTACACCTTC. This sequence encodes CASSSGQALNYGYTF.

The rearrangement joins TRBV7-9 to TRBJ2-7; no firm D call. V gave up 7 bases and J gave up 2 bases, with 15 bases separating them. The CDR3 spans 14 residues. Germline CDR1 SEHNR, CDR2 FQNEAQ (reference sequence). CDR3 in DNA: TGTGCCAGCAACTCACTGGGCGTGACCTACGAGCAGTACTTC. Its protein product is CASNSLGVTYEQYF.

Only one count was recorded for this clone. This chain joins TRBV11-3 and TRBJ1-2, with 7 bases aligning to TRBD1. The germline gives CDR1 SGHNT, CDR2 YENEEA. The CDR3 extends over 17 amino acids. V shed 1 base and J 0 bases; nucleotides not matched to a gene: 8. The CDR3, as DNA: TGTGCCAGCAGCTTAGCCCAACAGGGGCTAGCTAACTATGGCTACACCTTC. It codes for CASSLAQQGLANYGYTF.

In its sample, this clone was seen once. This chain uses TRBV4-1 with TRBJ1-4, with D unclear. The CDR3 totals 12 residues. Germline assignment: CDR1 MGHRA and CDR2 YSYEKL. The V gene lost 0 bases and the J gene lost 12 bases, with 8 bases spanning the gap. The CDR3 here is CASSQEAVELFF. CDR3 DNA sequence: TGCGCCAGCAGCCAAGAAGCGGTGGAACTGTTTTTT.

This clone showed up just a few times. This chain connects TRBV15 to TRBJ1-5; D ambiguous. The CDR3 is 18 residues long. Germline assignment: CDR1 LNHNV and CDR2 YYDKDF (reference sequence). With 0 bases removed from V and 7 bases from J, the gap between germline ends came to 22 bases. The CDR3 here is CATSRDSSLVAAKQPQHF. CDR3 nucleotides: TGTGCCACCAGCAGAGATTCTTCACTCGTAGCCGCCAAACAGCCCCAGCATTTT. Drawing the rest from reference TRBV15 and TRBJ1-5, the complete variable domain is DAMVIQNPRYQVTQFGKPVTLSCSQTLNHNVMYWYQQKSSQAPKLLFHYYDKDFNNEADTPDNFQSRRPNTSFCFLDIRSPGLGDTAMYLCATSRDSSLVAAKQPQHFGDGTRLSIL.

This chain's CDR3 is CASSPLERGYTF. CDR3 nucleotides: TGTGCCAGCAGCCCATTGGAGCGTGGCTACACCTTC. The chain joins TRBV6-5 to TRBJ1-2; no reliable D call. Germline V gene lookup returns CDR1 MNHEY and CDR2 SVGAGI. This CDR3 comprises 12 residues. Trimming shortened V by 6 bases and J by 7 bases, and 12 bases separated the two germline ends.

The chain combines TRBV3-1 (or the pseudogene TRBV3-2) with TRBJ2-1; 11 bases agree with TRBD1. V lost 3 bases, J lost 9 bases, and 7 bases stayed unmatched. CDR3 length: 15 residues. Per germline, CDR1 LGHDT and CDR2 YNNKEL (reference sequence). In DNA, the CDR3 is TGTGCCAGCAGCCACCGGGACAGGGGGGGAGGTGAGCAGTTCTTC. It encodes CASSHRDRGGGEQFF.

The chain joins TRBV5-1 to TRBJ1-1; tentative D call: TRBD1 (6 bases). Germline CDR1 and CDR2: SGHRS and YFSETQ. Trimming stripped 0 bases from V and 0 bases from J, with 12 bases between. The length of the CDR3 is 16 residues. DNA for the CDR3: TGCGCCAGCAGCTTGGCCATGGGGGCCGTGAACACTGAAGCTTTCTTT. It yields the protein CASSLAMGAVNTEAFF.

The CDR3 loop reads CASSLVGMNTEAFF. In DNA, the CDR3 is TGCGCCAGCAGCTTGGTGGGCATGAACACTGAAGCTTTCTTT. The chain recombines TRBV5-1 with TRBJ1-1, with D unresolved. There are 14 residues in the CDR3. Germline CDR1 SGHRS, CDR2 YFSETQ. Trimming left V 0 bases short and J 0 bases short, with 6 bases between.

The CDR3 DNA reads as TGTGCCAGCAGCACACCCTTTGACAGGGCTGAAGCTTTCTTT. The encoded protein is CASSTPFDRAEAFF. V and J are TRBV5-4 and TRBJ1-1, with 7 bases fitting TRBD1. Germline CDR1 SGHNT, CDR2 YYREEE (reference sequence). The J segment lost 6 bases and the V segment lost 4 bases, leaving 9 bases of the junction unmatched. The CDR3 spans 14 residues.

This chain links TRBV4-1 with TRBJ1-2; no firm D call. Per the germline V gene, CDR1 is MGHRA and CDR2 is YSYEKL. Trimming cost V 0 bases and J 4 bases, with 15 bases left between them. CDR3 length: 16 residues. CDR3 sequence: CASSQEYGRRFYGYTF. Written as DNA, the CDR3 is TGCGCCAGCAGCCAAGAATACGGCAGGCGATTCTATGGCTACACCTTC.

This clone was seen only once. The CDR3 DNA follows: TGTGCCATTCAGCGGGGGCGCGCAGATACGCAGTATTTT. It specifies CAIQRGRADTQYF. This chain uses TRBV6-5 with TRBJ2-3; 8 bases fit TRBD2. Germline V lookup: CDR1 MNHEY, CDR2 SVGAGI. The V and J ends lost 10 bases and 4 bases, in that order; junction bases with no gene match: 7. The CDR3 has 13 amino acids.

This clone was detected only once. The chain combines TRBV25-1 with TRBJ2-1, with TRBD2 matching over 7 bases. The CDR3 loop spans 13 amino acids. Germline values: CDR1 MGHDK, CDR2 SYGVNS. The trim removed 2 bases at V and 9 bases at J, leaving 4 bases unmatched. CDR3 region: CASSEGLVSEQFF. The CDR3 bases are TGTGCCAGCAGTGAAGGACTAGTCAGTGAGCAGTTCTTC. Drawing the rest from reference TRBV25-1 and TRBJ2-1, the complete variable domain is EADIYQTPRYLVIGTGKKITLECSQTMGHDKMYWYQQDPGMELHLIHYSYGVNSTEKGDLSSESTVSRIRTEHFPLTLESARPSHTSQYLCASSEGLVSEQFFGPGTRLTVL.

The rearrangement links TRBV5-1 to TRBJ2-2, with TRBD1 matching over 9 bases. The V and J ends lost 4 bases and 0 bases, in that order; junction bases with no gene match: 4. The length of the CDR3 is 16 residues. Germline V gene sequence: CDR1 SGHRS, CDR2 YFSETQ. CDR3 residues: CASSPRTGANTGELFF. The CDR3 DNA follows: TGCGCCAGCAGCCCTCGGACAGGGGCGAACACCGGGGAGCTGTTTTTT.

This sequence joins TRBV5-4 and TRBJ2-5; unclear D gene. The length of the CDR3 is 13 residues. V lost 1 base, J lost 4 bases, and 8 bases lay in between. Germline V gives CDR1 SGHNT, CDR2 YYREEE (reference sequence). CDR3 bases: TGTGCCAGCAGCTTGTCGGTCGGAGAGACCCAGTACTTC. This encodes CASSLSVGETQYF.